Shown below are 6 T cell receptor beta chains from a single sample sequenced in a study of CD8 T cells in ankylosing spondylitis. Study outcomes and limitations: A TCR beta motif of roughly 8 highly homologous variants appeared characteristic of ankylosing spondylitis blood.

One entry per CDR3 protein results from TCRdb running MiXCR on the 5' RACE reads. This repertoire shows 450,000 to 550,000 distinct CDR3 sequences, less than 6% found once; its top ten account for under 4.5%. The antigens for these receptors are not known. The material sequenced was blood, either unsorted or a sorted T cell fraction (not recorded which). These receptors were taken from a male donor with ankylosing spondylitis.

This clonotype was seen at least ten times. This chain uses TRBV28 with TRBJ1-5, with D unresolved. V lost 3 bases to trimming and J lost 2 bases, with 11 bases between them. The CDR3 loop spans 15 amino acids. The germline gives CDR1 MDHEN, CDR2 SYDVKM. The CDR3 nucleotides read TGTGCCAGCAGTTTTCGGGCTTCACGCAATCAGCCCCAGCATTTT. Translation gives CASSFRASRNQPQHF.

Ten or more counts support this clonotype. CDR3: CASSLGGGRGDQPQHF. CDR3 DNA sequence: TGTGCCAGCAGCTTAGGAGGAGGCAGGGGGGATCAGCCCCAGCATTTT. This chain uses TRBV7-2 with TRBJ1-5; 7 nucleotides align to TRBD1. Germline V gives CDR1 SGHTA, CDR2 FQGNSA. This CDR3 is built from 16 residues. Unmatched junction bases numbered 8, after V lost 1 base and J lost 5 bases.

This clonotype was counted at least ten times. The V and J genes are TRBV4-3 and TRBJ2-1; unclear D gene. Germline V lookup: CDR1 LGHNA, CDR2 YSLEER. The V and J ends lost 0 bases and 6 bases respectively, with 6 bases between them. The CDR3 loop spans 13 amino acids. CDR3 residues: CASSQDSSNEQFF. CDR3 DNA sequence: TGCGCCAGCAGCCAAGATTCAAGCAATGAGCAGTTCTTC.

This clonotype was seen many times. The rearrangement joins TRBV5-1 to TRBJ1-1, with 7 positions matching TRBD1. The trim removed 3 bases at V and 0 bases at J, leaving 5 bases unmatched. The CDR3 has 15 amino acids. Germline assignment: CDR1 SGHRS and CDR2 YFSETQ. The CDR3, as DNA: TGCGCCAGCAGCTATGGGACAGCCATGAACACTGAAGCTTTCTTT. It is translated as CASSYGTAMNTEAFF.

This chain links TRBV4-3 with TRBJ1-6, with D hard to call. CDR1 and CDR2 (germline): LGHNA, YSLEER. Trimming pared 0 bases from V and 8 bases from J, leaving 8 bases between. The CDR3 length is 14 residues. CDR3 bases: TGCGCCAGCAGCCAAGATGCGGGAGATTCACCCCTCCACTTT. The encoded protein is CASSQDAGDSPLHF.

Many counts were recorded for this clonotype. The DNA for the CDR3 is TGTGCCAGCAGAACGGACAGGGCCGGGGAGCTGTTTTTT. Its translation is CASRTDRAGELFF. The chain joins TRBV12-3 or TRBV12-4 to TRBJ2-2, with 8 bases aligning to TRBD1. With V trimmed by 6 bases and J by 6 bases, 3 bases remained unmatched. The CDR3 extends over 13 amino acids.